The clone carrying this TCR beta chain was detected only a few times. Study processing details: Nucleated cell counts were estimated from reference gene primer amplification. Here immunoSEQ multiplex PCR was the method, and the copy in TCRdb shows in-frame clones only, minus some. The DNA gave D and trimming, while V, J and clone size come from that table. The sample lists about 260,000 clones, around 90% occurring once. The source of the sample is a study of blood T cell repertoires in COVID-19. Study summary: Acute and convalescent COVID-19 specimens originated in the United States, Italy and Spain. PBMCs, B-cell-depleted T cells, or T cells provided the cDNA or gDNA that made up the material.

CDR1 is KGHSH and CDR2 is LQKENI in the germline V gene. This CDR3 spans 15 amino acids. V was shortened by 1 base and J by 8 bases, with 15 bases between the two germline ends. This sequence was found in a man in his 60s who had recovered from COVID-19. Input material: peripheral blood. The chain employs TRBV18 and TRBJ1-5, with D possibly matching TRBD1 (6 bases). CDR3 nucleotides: TGTGCCAGCTCACCACGACCCACGAACAGGGAGCCCCAGCATTTT. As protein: CASSPRPTNREPQHF.